The clone carrying this T cell receptor beta chain has a handful of counts. Its specificity is not known. The ends were cut back, 0 bases at V and 3 bases at J, with 13 bases in the middle. CDR3 length: 16 residues. The germline V gene encodes CDR1 SGHRS and CDR2 YFSETQ. These data originate in a study of post-analysis software for immune sequencing data. Study outcomes and limitations: Batch-matched samples strongly co-clustered by F measure. Comparison of patients with controls showed five TRBV segments more frequent in patients, TRBV5-6, TRBV5-1 and TRBV20-1 among them.

Carried by the TCR beta cDNA libraries were unique molecular identifiers. One entry per CDR3 protein results from TCRdb running MiXCR on the PCR reads. The table includes roughly 170,000 distinct CDR3 sequences, approximately 28% detected once. The chain recombines TRBV5-1 with TRBJ2-1; tentatively, D is TRBD2 (6 bases). The specimen sequenced was blood. This TCR was sampled from a girl between 5 and 17 years old with multiple sclerosis. The CDR3 DNA is TGCGCCAGCAGCTTGGAGGCAGGGAGGAACTACAATGAGCAGTTCTTC. This codes for CASSLEAGRNYNEQFF.